This T cell receptor beta chain was found in a study of prognosis after radiotherapy for stage I lung cancer. The table lists this clonotype with many counts. Genomic DNA served as the source from which two-round multiplex PCR generated TCR beta CDR3 amplicons. First-round PCR amplification was performed with primers specific to each TRBV and TRBJ gene. PCR's second round employed universal primers. Via MiXCR, TCRdb re-called the multiplex PCR reads, giving one row per CDR3 protein. The sample has 15,000 or so distinct CDR3 sequences; roughly 50% are singletons. Germline CDR1 reads SGHAT; CDR2 reads FQNNGV. V was clipped by 1 base and J by 8 bases; unmatched bases: 4. The CDR3 extends over 14 amino acids.

This TCR was recovered from a donor over 45 with non-small cell lung cancer. The input for sequencing was PBMCs, taken before or after stereotactic body radiation therapy (not recorded which). V usage is TRBV11-2 and J usage is TRBJ2-1, with 8 bases identical to TRBD2. CDR3 bases: TGTGCCAGCAGCTTAGGCCCGGGAGGGGATGAGCAGTTCTTC. Translation: CASSLGPGGDEQFF.